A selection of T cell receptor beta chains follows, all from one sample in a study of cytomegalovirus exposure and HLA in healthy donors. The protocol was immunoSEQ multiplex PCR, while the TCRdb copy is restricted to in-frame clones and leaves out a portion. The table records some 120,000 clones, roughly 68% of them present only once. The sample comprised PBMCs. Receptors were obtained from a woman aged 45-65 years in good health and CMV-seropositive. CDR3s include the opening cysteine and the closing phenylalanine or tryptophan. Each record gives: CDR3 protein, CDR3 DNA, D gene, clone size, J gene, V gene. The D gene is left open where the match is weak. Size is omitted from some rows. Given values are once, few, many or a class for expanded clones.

CASSDYRVGRNQPQHF TGTGCCAGCAGCGATTATCGTGTGGGGCGGAATCAGCCCCAGCATTTT NA NA TRBJ1-5 TRBV7-9
CASSQDSVVPYGYTF TGCGCCAGCAGCCAAGATTCGGTCGTACCCTATGGCTACACCTTC NA NA TRBJ1-2 TRBV4-1
CASSWDSQETQYF TGTGCCAGCAGTTGGGACAGCCAAGAGACCCAGTACTTC TRBD1 NA TRBJ2-5 TRBV6-5
CASSMGLDTLNVLQYF TGTGCCAGTAGTATGGGGCTGGACACCTTGAACGTCCTTCAGTACTTC NA NA TRBJ2-4 TRBV19
CASSEAGGRETQYF TGTGCCAGCAGTGAGGCGGGGGGGCGGGAGACCCAGTACTTC TRBD2 NA TRBJ2-5 TRBV6-1
CATSREQVIYGYTF TGTGCCACCAGCAGGGAACAGGTTATCTATGGCTACACCTTC NA NA TRBJ1-2 TRBV15
CASSHARGFGDTIYF TGTGCCAGCAGCCATGCGAGAGGGTTCGGGGACACCATATATTTT NA NA TRBJ1-3 TRBV7-9
CASSLVSTQEEQYF TGTGCCAGCAGCTTGGTGTCGACCCAGGAAGAGCAGTACTTC NA NA TRBJ2-7 TRBV5-4
CASSPLRGRDDTEAFF TGTGCCAGCAGCCCCTTGAGAGGGAGGGATGACACTGAAGCTTTCTTT NA NA TRBJ1-1 TRBV7-6
CASSQEGAGGINEQFF TGTGCCAGCAGCCAAGAAGGGGCAGGGGGGATCAATGAGCAGTTCTTC NA NA TRBJ2-1 TRBV4-2
CASSLVSPARGTDTQYF TGCGCCAGCAGCTTGGTCTCCCCGGCACGGGGGACAGATACGCAGTATTTT NA once TRBJ2-3 TRBV5-1
CASGQVQETQYF TGTGCCAGCGGACAGGTTCAAGAGACCCAGTACTTC TRBD1 NA TRBJ2-5 TRBV5-8
CASSVRHGLAGHNEQFF TGTGCCAGCAGCGTGAGACATGGACTAGCGGGCCACAATGAGCAGTTCTTC TRBD2 NA TRBJ2-1 TRBV13
CASSDAGYSYEQYF TGTGCCAGCAGTGACGCCGGGTACTCCTACGAGCAGTACTTC NA NA TRBJ2-7 TRBV6-5
CASSPGLAGYEQYF TGTGCCAGCAGTCCGGGACTAGCGGGGTACGAGCAGTACTTC TRBD2 NA TRBJ2-7 TRBV6-5
CASRPGKGATEAFF TGTGCCAGTAGACCAGGGAAAGGGGCCACTGAAGCTTTCTTT NA NA TRBJ1-1 TRBV19
CASSFGGSNQPQHF TGTGCCAGCAGCTTCGGGGGAAGCAATCAGCCCCAGCATTTT NA NA TRBJ1-5 TRBV11-2